The sequence of this T cell receptor beta chain was determined in a study of T cells in Graves' hyperthyroidism and ophthalmopathy (dated by TCRdb to the late 2010s). Regarding the study in general: Peripheral blood was collected at initial diagnosis, before any treatment. To identify TCR V-J signatures that set the groups apart, the researchers used a discovery cohort of 100 patients, made up of 43 with Graves' ophthalmopathy and 57 with stable Graves' hyperthyroidism. An independent validation cohort of about 19 hyperthyroidism patients and 17 patients who later progressed to ophthalmopathy tested prospective prediction of ophthalmopathy. For training and testing, the 80 to 100 patients in the discovery cohort were randomly divided in a 7:3 ratio. In roughly six Graves' hyperthyroidism patients, the study also compared T-cell repertoires from thyroid tissue with T-cell repertoires from blood. Once sampling was done, hyperthyroidism patients were given methimazole at a starting dose of 30 mg daily, whereas ophthalmopathy patients were given high-dose intravenous methylprednisolone. The paper describes TCR Vbeta CDR3 sequencing of 120 to 150 peripheral blood samples, made up of 43 ophthalmopathy patients, around 78 hyperthyroidism patients and some 17 progressor patients.

What the authors observed across the whole study: In cross-validation, a model built on a 13 V-J signature told ophthalmopathy apart from stable hyperthyroidism with just under 90% sensitivity and roughly 81% specificity, and in testing the same model reached 80%/75%. No statistical method was used to set the sample size in advance, and investigators knew the group allocation. In validation, the model predicted progression to ophthalmopathy with over 60% sensitivity and around 72% specificity, a median of 6.5 months before onset. Most expanded thyroid clonotypes (frequency above 0.001) were also found in blood, which suggests that blood repertoires may mirror thyroid immune responses.

Sequences DFQATT (CDR1) and SNEGSKA (CDR2) are obtained from the germline V gene (reference sequence). At the junction V is shortened by 3 bases and J by 5 bases; bases outside the gene matches: 7. Spanning cysteine to phenylalanine, the CDR3 consists of 14 amino acids. Solely the CDR3 DNA is kept, with 42 bases framed from the first base. This clonotype was detected ten times or more. What this receptor recognizes is not known. No much larger clone exists at a distance of one base, and base qualities are not known. Ophthalmopathy patients had moderately to severely active disease, with a Clinical Activity Score of 3 or more, a NOSPECS grade of 4 or more, and a disease duration of less than 3 months. The study excluded patients with uncontrolled infections, other autoimmune diseases, pregnancy or lactation. Clinical symptoms, serum thyroxine and TRAb, thyroid ultrasound, and orbital computed tomography formed the basis for the diagnoses. PBMCs were isolated from about 9.2 ml of fresh peripheral blood by Ficoll-Paque density gradient centrifugation. Trizol reagent was used to extract total RNA, and RNA quality was then checked on an Agilent 2100 Bioanalyzer.

The TCR beta CDR3 regions were amplified from RNA transcripts. For the first round of RT-PCR on the TCR CDR3, the HTBI primer set was used together with the Qiagen OneStep RT-PCR kit. Libraries were constructed in a second round of multiplex PCR, after which size selection and purification were performed. Paired-end sequencing of the libraries was performed with 100 bp reads on an Illumina HiSeq2000. The original pipeline was this. SOAPnuke was used to process the raw data, with reads discarded if the reads contained adapters or uncalled bases, had a mean Phred below 15, or lacked an exact constant-primer or identifier match. High-quality paired reads were merged with COPE v1.2.5, and unique nucleotide sequences were defined as clonotypes. MiTCR v1.1 was used to align the clonotypes against IMGT TRBV, TRBD and TRBJ reference segments. Analysis was restricted to V-J combinations with a frequency above 0.0001, which covered about 99% of repertoires. The TCS score was defined as F50 (clonal expansion) divided by E x V (chaos), with BLOSUM62-based TCRdist calculated between CDR3 peptides within each V-J. Welch's t-statistics and random forest reduced fewer than 600 V-J features to around 14, which were used in a naive Bayes classifier (R e1071). The raw public reads went through TCRdb reprocessing: fastp at Q25, MiXCR clone calling, in-frame beta chains kept. Every entry covers one CDR3 protein and lists the most common genes and DNA from its rows. The V and J calls, along with clone size, are taken from TCRdb and not from the paper's own processing. This sample lists about 350,000 distinct CDR3 sequences; about a sixth were detected once. Around 16% of the sample comes from the top ten.

The sequence derives from a woman between 40 and 55 years old with Graves' ophthalmopathy. Sequences were obtained from blood. Recombination linked TRBV20-1 to TRBJ1-1, with 9 bases in between that match TRBD1. The nucleotides are TGCAGTGCTAGCCGAGGGACAGGGCGGACTGAAGCTTTCTTT. The translation is CSASRGTGRTEAFF.